The text below deals with one TCR beta chain. The data are from a study of blood T cell repertoires in COVID-19. Patients at the Seattle site were enrolled during active infection and followed longitudinally. Clones were sequenced by immunoSEQ multiplex PCR, and TCRdb holds only the in-frame ones, with some missing. The sample contains about 150,000 clones, approximately 86% of which appear only once. The V and J ends lost 3 bases and 3 bases, in that order; junction bases with no gene match: 6. The CDR3 is 15 amino acids. The germline gives CDR1 KGHDR, CDR2 SFDVKD. Sequenced input: peripheral blood. This receptor was obtained from a man aged 55 to 70 with COVID-19, enrolled during active disease. The rearrangement joins TRBV24-1 to TRBJ1-2, with 7 positions matching TRBD1. For the CDR3, the DNA is TGTGCCACCAGTGATCCCGGACAGGCTTACTATGGCTACACCTTC. This sequence encodes CATSDPGQAYYGYTF.